This TCR beta chain was recovered during a study of blood T cell repertoires in COVID-19. The wider study: From the United States, Italy and Spain came samples of acute and convalescent COVID-19. Nucleic acid was either cDNA or gDNA, and it came from T cells, B-cell-depleted T cells, or PBMCs.

On this clone: Sequence at one end of the junction differs from germline and may be a read error.

The CDR3 has 15 amino acids. The germline V gene has CDR1 LNHDA and CDR2 SQIVND (reference sequence). Per the study methods: Amplification of reference gene primers provided the estimated nucleated cell counts. Produced via immunoSEQ multiplex PCR; TCRdb's table is partial and in-frame only. The DNA gave D and trimming, while V, J and clone size come from that table. The repertoire holds fewer than 150,000 clones, with 70% to 90% as singletons. The sequencing input was peripheral blood. This TCR derives from a man aged 35 to 55 with acute or convalescent COVID-19. V is TRBV19 and J is TRBJ2-3; 10 bases map to TRBD2. Written as DNA, the CDR3 is TGTGCCAGTAGTATTAGTTCGGTCTTAGCGGGGGGCGCCGTTTTT. As protein: CASSISSVLAGGAVF.